The clone carrying this TCR beta chain was counted only a few times. Germline loops: CDR1 SQVTM, CDR2 ANQGSEA. CDR3 size: 10 residues. Germline trimming cut 6 bases from V and 7 bases from J; bases unmatched to any gene: 0. The data originate from a study of T-cell memory formation after mild COVID-19. One entry per CDR3 protein results from TCRdb running MiXCR on the 5' RACE reads. Of 25,000 to 35,000 distinct CDR3 sequences listed, around 12% are singletons. This receptor was obtained from an adult woman who had mild COVID-19 (a few samples of this study predate the infection). Cell type and time point are not known. The chain employs TRBV29-1 and TRBJ1-2; the match to TRBD1 covers 9 bases. Material: PBMCs or a T cell subset sorted from them (not recorded which). CDR3 sequence: CSVTGGGYTF. The CDR3 region has the DNA TGCAGCGTGACAGGGGGTGGCTACACCTTC.